This T cell receptor (beta chain) is drawn from a study of shared clonotypes between healthy human individuals. CDR1 is SGHDT and CDR2 is YYEEEE in the germline V gene. The CDR3 totals 15 residues. V lost 0 bases to trimming and J lost 4 bases, with 11 bases between them. The table lists this clone with a count of one. What it binds is unknown. Only in-frame clones appear in the TCRdb table, and some are missing; sequencing was by immunoSEQ multiplex PCR. The table includes a few hundred thousand clones, around 96% detected once. Study conclusions and caveats: Non-shared clonotypes had lower generation probabilities than clonotypes shared by all four sorted-subset donors.

Donors, healthy HIV-negative adults, lacked recent acute infections or vaccinations. The TCR originated in a man younger than 45 in good health. Sequenced input: memory CD8+ T cells sorted from blood. Subset defined: CD45RO+ cells pooled with CCR7-negative TemRA cells. The chain is built from TRBV5-6 and TRBJ2-1; D not certain. CDR3 sequence reads: CASSLVEVRYNEQFF. CDR3 in DNA: TGTGCCAGCAGCTTGGTTGAGGTCCGATACAATGAGCAGTTCTTC.